Following are 25 T cell receptor beta chains from one sample sequenced in a study of beta chain features in type 1 diabetes. Their cognate antigens are unknown. Expressed TCRB transcripts were sequenced because the isolated RNA had all been reverse transcribed beforehand. Some clones are missing from TCRdb's copy, which holds only in-frame ones; the method was immunoSEQ multiplex PCR. The sample carries hundreds of thousands of clones, roughly 13% recorded once. General observations from the study: TCRB CDR3s were moderately but significantly shorter in Type 1 diabetes patients in all four CD4+ subsets.

Sequenced material: naive CD4+ T cells from blood. These receptor sequences come from a woman aged 18-30 years with type 1 diabetes.

In its sample, this clone was seen a few times. The rearrangement links TRBV9 to TRBJ1-5; D is unresolved. Germline V gene data show CDR1 as SGDLS and CDR2 as YYNGEE. With 0 bases removed from V and 2 bases from J, the gap between germline ends came to 9 bases. The CDR3 is made up of 15 amino acids. CDR3 nucleotide sequence: TGTGCCAGCAGCGTAGGAGGCTCGCGCAATCAGCCCCAGCATTTT. Its protein product is CASSVGGSRNQPQHF.

This clone was counted only a few times. The V call is TRBV6-5, the J call TRBJ2-3, with 8 bases matching TRBD2. There are 15 residues in the CDR3. V shed 4 bases, J shed 6 bases, and the junction held 9 bases outside the gene matches. Looked up from germline, CDR1 is MNHEY and CDR2 is SVGAGI. The CDR3 DNA follows: TGTGCCAGCAGTTTGGGAGCGGGGGCGCCCGATACGCAGTATTTT. Its protein product is CASSLGAGAPDTQYF.

This chain joins TRBV28 and TRBJ2-7; TRBD2 matches at 8 bases. In germline, CDR1 is MDHEN, CDR2 SYDVKM. The CDR3 spans 13 residues. The J segment lost 7 bases and the V segment lost 6 bases, leaving 8 bases of the junction unmatched. CDR3 amino acids: CASRRPASGEQYF. DNA for the CDR3: TGTGCCAGCAGAAGGCCGGCTAGCGGGGAGCAGTACTTC.

In nucleotides, the CDR3 is TGTGCCAGCAGCTTACGGGCTAGCGGGGGTTACGAGCAGTACTTC. Residues: CASSLRASGGYEQYF. The gene calls are TRBV7-2 and TRBJ2-7, with 10 bases fitting TRBD2. V trimming: 2 bases; J trimming: 4 bases; junction bases outside the gene matches: 5. The V gene's germline CDR1 is SGHTA and CDR2 FQGNSA. The CDR3 is 15 residues long.

The V and J genes are TRBV6-5 and TRBJ2-2; unclear D gene. V lost 6 bases and J lost 0, with 8 bases in between. This CDR3 comprises 14 residues. Germline CDR1 and CDR2: MNHEY and SVGAGI. CDR3 coding DNA: TGTGCCAGCAGGAGCCGATCGAACACCGGGGAGCTGTTTTTT. Protein: CASRSRSNTGELFF.

CDR3 nucleotide sequence: TGTGCCAGTCTCATCGCCGGGACTAGCGGGCAGAATGAGCAGTTCTTC. It is translated as CASLIAGTSGQNEQFF. This chain connects TRBV19 to TRBJ2-1; 12 bases match TRBD2. The V gene end was trimmed by 8 bases and the J gene end by 7 bases; junction bases not matched to a gene: 12. Germline V lookup: CDR1 LNHDA, CDR2 SQIVND (reference sequence). The CDR3 covers 16 residues.

The rearrangement links TRBV15 to TRBJ1-1; D not certain. Trimming stripped 0 bases from V and 5 bases from J, with 7 bases between. CDR1 and CDR2 (germline): LNHNV, YYDKDF (reference sequence). This CDR3 comprises 13 residues. The DNA of the CDR3 is TGTGCCACCAGCAGAGATGAGGGAACTGAAGCTTTCTTT. Amino acids: CATSRDEGTEAFF.

The CDR3 protein is CASSPMKAKNIQYF. The CDR3 coding sequence is TGTGCCAGCAGCCCTATGAAGGCCAAAAACATTCAGTACTTC. The chain carries TRBV11-2 and TRBJ2-4, with unresolved D. Trimming removed 5 bases at V and 1 base at J, with 9 bases between. In germline, CDR1 is SGHAT, CDR2 FQNNGV. The CDR3 length is 14 residues.

This clone was observed a handful of times. The V call is TRBV29-1, the J call TRBJ2-5; 8 nucleotides line up with TRBD2. Trimming cost V 4 bases and J 4 bases; bases outside gene matches: 5. This CDR3 comprises 13 residues. The V gene's germline CDR1 is SQVTM and CDR2 ANQGSEA. The chain's CDR3 is CSVVPGGRETQYF. In nucleotides, the CDR3 is TGCAGCGTTGTTCCGGGAGGGCGAGAGACCCAGTACTTC.

The V and J genes are TRBV5-1 and TRBJ1-3; D is uncertain. CDR1 SGHRS and CDR2 YFSETQ come from the germline V gene. This CDR3 is built from 15 residues. Trimming shortened V by 0 bases and J by 0 bases, and 7 bases separated the two germline ends. For the CDR3, the DNA is TGCGCCAGCAGCTTGGTGGAGGGCTCTGGAAACACCATATATTTT. Protein product: CASSLVEGSGNTIYF.

The chain is built from TRBV30 and TRBJ2-7; tentatively, D is TRBD2 (6 bases). V was pared by 4 bases and J by 3 bases, with 16 bases between. The CDR3 extends over 14 amino acids. Germline loops: CDR1 GTSNPN, CDR2 SVGIG (reference sequence). This chain's CDR3 is CAWKEGRSLYEQYF. CDR3 coding DNA: TGTGCCTGGAAGGAGGGGCGCTCCCTCTACGAGCAGTACTTC.

This clone was counted only a few times. The DNA of the CDR3 is TGCGCCAGCAGCCGCCACGAGGGTCTCGATACGCAGTATTTT. It encodes CASSRHEGLDTQYF. The chain joins TRBV4-3 to TRBJ2-3; a weak D match, TRBD2 (5 bases). V shed 4 bases and J shed 6 bases, with 14 bases lying between them. The CDR3 covers 14 residues. CDR1 is LGHNA and CDR2 is YSLEER in the germline V gene.

The genes are TRBV2 and TRBJ2-6; D is possibly TRBD2 (7 bases). The CDR3 spans 16 residues. The germline V gene encodes CDR1 SNHLY and CDR2 FYNNEI. With 3 bases removed from V and 4 bases from J, the gap between germline ends came to 13 bases. CDR3 nucleotide sequence: TGTGCCAGCAGTGACGGGGGGCTAGGGGGGGCCAACGTCCTGACTTTC. As protein: CASSDGGLGGANVLTF. The variable domain in full, completed from reference TRBV2 and TRBJ2-6, reads EPEVTQTPSHQVTQMGQEVILRCVPISNHLYFYWYRQILGQKVEFLVSFYNNEISEKSEIFDDQFSVERPDGSNFTLKIRSTKLEDSAMYFCASSDGGLGGANVLTFGAGSRLTVL.

This chain uses TRBV5-1 with TRBJ1-1, with 7 bases aligning to TRBD1. Trimming cost V 0 bases and J 2 bases; bases outside gene matches: 10. CDR1 is SGHRS and CDR2 is YFSETQ in the germline V gene. The CDR3 spans 17 residues. Here the CDR3 DNA reads TGCGCCAGCAGCTTGGGTTTAGGAGGGGGCGCTAACACTGAAGCTTTCTTT. Amino acids: CASSLGLGGGANTEAFF.

The sample holds a few counts of this clone. V gene TRBV14 combines with J gene TRBJ2-3; 7 bases align to TRBD1. The V segment lost 6 bases and the J segment 2 bases; nucleotides outside the gene matches: 5. The CDR3 runs to 14 residues. Germline V gene sequence: CDR1 SGHDN, CDR2 FVKESK. Written as DNA, the CDR3 is TGTGCCAGCAGGAGGACAGGTTCCACAGATACGCAGTATTTT. Protein: CASRRTGSTDTQYF.

This clone showed up just a few times. J is TRBJ1-1 and V is TRBV30; D may be TRBD1 (6 bases). Germline V gives CDR1 GTSNPN, CDR2 SVGIG (reference sequence). CDR3 length equals 12 residues. V was clipped by 8 bases and J by 3 bases, with 13 bases between them. The chain's CDR3 is CARQDRHTEAFF. The DNA for the CDR3 is TGTGCCCGCCAGGACAGACACACTGAAGCTTTCTTT.

This clone was seen a few times. The chain has TRBV7-9 and TRBJ2-2; D is unclear. V lost 5 bases to trimming and J lost 2 bases, with 3 bases between them. The CDR3 runs to 12 residues. Germline CDR1 SEHNR, CDR2 FQNEAQ (reference sequence). CDR3 in amino acids: CASSPNTGELFF. The CDR3, as DNA: TGTGCCAGCAGCCCAAACACCGGGGAGCTGTTTTTT.

This clone was detected a few times. The chain has TRBV19 and TRBJ1-5; D perhaps matches TRBD1 (5 bases). The CDR3 runs 11 residues. V lost 9 bases, J lost 9 bases, and 12 bases lay in between. The germline V gene encodes CDR1 LNHDA and CDR2 SQIVND (reference sequence). The CDR3 region is CASTIGGPQHF. DNA for the CDR3: TGTGCCAGCACGATCGGGGGGCCCCAGCATTTT.

This clone has a handful of counts. This chain joins TRBV7-2 and TRBJ2-1, with 9 bases fitting TRBD2. J gave up 0 bases and V 5 bases, and 5 bases lay outside the gene matches. This CDR3 contains 16 residues. Germline CDR1 reads SGHTA; CDR2 reads FQGNSA. CDR3 loop: CASSRDSGSSYNEQFF. CDR3 coding DNA: TGTGCCAGCAGCCGTGATAGCGGGAGCTCCTACAATGAGCAGTTCTTC.

J is TRBJ2-3 and V is TRBV9; D is possibly TRBD1 (5 bases). V lost 2 bases, J lost 4 bases, and 11 bases lay in between. The CDR3 length is 14 residues. The germline gives CDR1 SGDLS, CDR2 YYNGEE. The CDR3 sequence: CASSVTRAADTQYF. CDR3 coding DNA: TGTGCCAGCAGCGTTACCAGGGCAGCAGATACGCAGTATTTT.

This rearrangement joins TRBV27 to TRBJ2-1; D is unresolved. The CDR3 has 13 amino acids. The germline gives CDR1 MNHEY, CDR2 SMNVEV (reference sequence). The V end was cut by 5 bases, the J end by 0 bases, with 5 bases between. CDR3: CASSLSSYNEQFF. CDR3 DNA sequence: TGTGCCAGCAGTCTGAGCTCCTACAATGAGCAGTTCTTC.

The rearrangement links TRBV11-3 to TRBJ2-1, with 10 nucleotides matching TRBD2. Germline trimming cut 5 bases from V and 5 bases from J; bases unmatched to any gene: 6. The V gene's germline CDR1 is SGHNT and CDR2 YENEEA. The CDR3 contains 15 residues. This CDR3 reads CASSLGLANNNEQFF. CDR3 DNA sequence: TGTGCCAGCAGCCTGGGACTAGCGAACAACAATGAGCAGTTCTTC.

This chain links TRBV2 with TRBJ2-5, with 12 positions matching TRBD2. Germline trimming cut 6 bases from V and 4 bases from J; bases unmatched to any gene: 12. Germline V gene sequence: CDR1 SNHLY, CDR2 FYNNEI. This CDR3 is built from 17 residues. The CDR3 is CASRELAGGPLGETQYF. In nucleotides, the CDR3 is TGTGCCAGCAGGGAACTAGCGGGGGGCCCCCTGGGAGAGACCCAGTACTTC.

This rearrangement joins TRBV4-3 to TRBJ2-7, with 9 nucleotides matching TRBD1. The CDR3 has 15 amino acids. Trimming at V came to 2 bases and at J to 4 bases, leaving 6 bases not matched to a gene. Germline CDR1 is LGHNA and CDR2 is YSLEER. CDR3 protein: CASSQSGTGMYEQYF. The CDR3 nucleotides are TGCGCCAGCAGCCAATCCGGGACAGGGATGTACGAGCAGTACTTC.

This clone was seen only a few times. This chain connects TRBV5-4 to TRBJ2-2; 7 bases are shared with TRBD1. CDR1 SGHNT and CDR2 YYREEE come from the germline V gene (reference sequence). V was pared by 4 bases and J by 6 bases, with 6 bases of the junction left unmatched. The CDR3 spans 14 residues. The DNA of the CDR3 is TGTGCCAGCAGCGTGACAGGGTCCCCCGGGGAGCTGTTTTTT. As protein: CASSVTGSPGELFF.